These 23 T cell receptor beta chains were all obtained from the same sample, sequenced in a study of T cell responses to AZD1222 COVID-19 vaccine. Sequencing was performed with immunoSEQ multiplex PCR; in TCRdb, only in-frame clones are kept and a portion is missing. The sample yields roughly 91,000 clones, approximately 89% seen once. The specimen was peripheral blood, collected on day 0 of AZD1222 vaccination. The source of these receptors is an adult in good health.

This chain joins TRBV6-5 and TRBJ1-2; 10 bases map to TRBD1. The germline V gene has CDR1 MNHEY and CDR2 SVGAGI. Trimming took 0 bases from V and 4 from J; bases not matched to a gene: 5. This CDR3 is 16 amino acids long. The CDR3 DNA reads TGTGCCAGCAGTTACTCGACGGGACAGGGGCGCTATGGCTACACCTTC. This sequence encodes CASSYSTGQGRYGYTF.

The CDR3 protein is CASSQSGGYSGNTIYF. Written as DNA, the CDR3 is TGCGCCAGCAGCCAATCGGGGGGTTACTCTGGAAACACCATATATTTT. The J gene is TRBJ1-3, the V gene TRBV4-3; D possibly corresponds to TRBD1 (5 bases). In germline, CDR1 is LGHNA, CDR2 YSLEER. V lost 2 bases and J lost 0, with 11 bases in between. The CDR3 extends over 16 amino acids.

This chain uses TRBV10-2 with TRBJ1-5, with TRBD1 matching over 9 bases. The germline V gene has CDR1 WSHSY and CDR2 SAAADI. The CDR3 has 16 amino acids. V dropped 4 bases and J dropped 4; count of bases not matched to a gene: 8. The CDR3 DNA sequence: TGCGCCAGCAGTGCTCAAGACAGGGGGATGAATCAGCCCCAGCATTTT. This gives the protein CASSAQDRGMNQPQHF.

The rearrangement links TRBV6-5 to TRBJ2-7, with a weak D call TRBD2 (6 bases). With 7 bases removed from V and 3 bases from J, the gap between germline ends came to 13 bases. In germline, CDR1 is MNHEY, CDR2 SVGAGI. The CDR3 extends over 13 amino acids. CDR3 DNA: TGTGCCAGCAAGTCGGGGGATAACTACGAGCAGTACTTC. It is translated as CASKSGDNYEQYF.

The V and J genes are TRBV30 and TRBJ2-7; the D gene is possibly TRBD2 (6 bases). The CDR3 spans 14 residues. The V and J ends lost 3 bases and 0 bases respectively, with 12 bases between them. Per germline, CDR1 GTSNPN and CDR2 SVGIG (reference sequence). The CDR3 region has the DNA TGTGCCTGGAGCATGCAGGGAGGCTCCTACGAGCAGTACTTC. Its translation: CAWSMQGGSYEQYF.

A single count supports this clone. The chain links TRBV25-1 to TRBJ1-2, with D possibly being TRBD1 (5 bases). Germline CDR1 and CDR2: MGHDK and SYGVNS. This CDR3 region has 15 residues. V was clipped by 10 bases and J by 6 bases, with 24 bases between them. CDR3 in amino acids: CATRDQSRGLDGYTF. CDR3 in DNA: TGTGCCACCCGGGACCAATCGCGGGGGTTGGATGGCTACACCTTC.

This clone has a handful of counts. V gene TRBV28 combines with J gene TRBJ2-7; 10 nucleotides agree with TRBD1. The CDR3 runs 15 residues. The V and J ends lost 6 bases and 7 bases, in that order; junction bases with no gene match: 12. CDR1 is MDHEN, CDR2 SYDVKM, per germline. DNA of the CDR3: TGTGCCAGCAGGCGAACCGGGACAGGGGTAAGGGAGCAGTACTTC. It yields the protein CASRRTGTGVREQYF.

J is TRBJ1-1 and V is TRBV6-2 or TRBV6-3; 9 bases agree with TRBD1. J was trimmed by 2 bases and V by 5 bases; bases with no gene match: 6. The CDR3 extends over 15 amino acids. Germline-derived CDR1 and CDR2 are MNHEY and SVGEGT. The DNA of the CDR3 is TGTGCCAGCAGTGACAGGGGGGCGTTTAACACTGAAGCTTTCTTT. Amino acid sequence: CASSDRGAFNTEAFF.

The chain links TRBV15 to TRBJ2-7; D gene unclear. CDR3 length: 12 amino acids. Germline V gene sequence: CDR1 LNHNV, CDR2 YYDKDF (reference sequence). Trimming shortened V by 0 bases and J by 6 bases, and 6 bases separated the two germline ends. CDR3 residues: CATSRDQGEQYF. CDR3 bases: TGTGCCACCAGCAGAGATCAAGGCGAGCAGTACTTC.

The chain carries TRBV19 and TRBJ1-4; D ambiguous. Germline V gives CDR1 LNHDA, CDR2 SQIVND (reference sequence). The V end was cut by 4 bases, the J end by 7 bases, with 7 bases between. CDR3 length: 12 amino acids. CDR3 bases: TGTGCCAGTAGTAGGAGGGCTGAAAAACTGTTTTTT. Translated, it gives CASSRRAEKLFF.

The chain couples TRBV12-3 or TRBV12-4 to TRBJ1-5; D gene unclear. There are 13 residues in the CDR3. Trimming left V 6 bases short and J 7 bases short, with 13 bases between. The CDR3 DNA reads TGTGCCAGCAGGTATACTACCGGGCAGCCCCAGCATTTT. It translates to CASRYTTGQPQHF.

The chain has TRBV12-3 or TRBV12-4 and TRBJ1-2; 7 nucleotides line up with TRBD1. The CDR3 loop spans 12 amino acids. Trimming cost V 6 bases and J 6 bases; bases outside gene matches: 4. The CDR3 loop reads CASRGQDHGYTF. In nucleotides, the CDR3 is TGTGCCAGCAGAGGACAGGATCATGGCTACACCTTC.

The J gene is TRBJ2-2, the V gene TRBV5-6, with a tentative D call TRBD2 (6 bases). Per germline, CDR1 SGHDT and CDR2 YYEEEE. The V end was cut by 4 bases, the J end by 1 base, with 11 bases between. The CDR3 sequence is 15 residues long. The CDR3: CASSVRGGNTGELFF. CDR3 DNA: TGTGCCAGCAGCGTCCGGGGAGGGAACACCGGGGAGCTGTTTTTT.

The rearrangement uses TRBV30 and TRBJ1-5; the match to TRBD1 covers 9 bases. Losses at the gene ends were 0 bases for V and 4 bases for J; bases not matched to a gene: 1. CDR1 and CDR2 (germline): GTSNPN, SVGIG (reference sequence). This CDR3 is built from 14 residues. The CDR3 reads CAWSVGTGNQPQHF. The CDR3 DNA reads TGTGCCTGGAGTGTTGGGACAGGGAATCAGCCCCAGCATTTT. Based on the CDR3 plus reference TRBV30 and TRBJ1-5, the full variable domain is SQTIHQWPATLVQPVGSPLSLECTVEGTSNPNLYWYRQAAGRGLQLLFYSVGIGQISSEVPQNLSASRPQDRQFILSSKKLLLSDSGFYLCAWSVGTGNQPQHFGDGTRLSIL.

The J gene is TRBJ2-3, the V gene TRBV10-3; either TRBD1 or TRBD2 may fit D (7 bases each). This CDR3 comprises 17 residues. V lost 3 bases and J 3 bases, leaving 19 bases between the germline ends. From germline, CDR1 is ENHRY and CDR2 SYGVKD. The CDR3 region is CAISDALGGGRTDTQYF. DNA for the CDR3: TGTGCCATCAGTGACGCTTTGGGAGGGGGCCGGACAGATACGCAGTATTTT.

The rearrangement uses TRBV14 and TRBJ2-7; TRBD2 aligns across 7 bases. CDR3 size: 17 residues. V shed 1 base, J shed 7 bases, and the junction held 16 bases outside the gene matches. Germline CDR1 and CDR2: SGHDN and FVKESK. CDR3 residues: CASSQGAWGGNGREQYF. The DNA for the CDR3 is TGTGCCAGCAGCCAAGGCGCGTGGGGGGGGAATGGTCGGGAGCAGTACTTC. Full variable domain (missing parts from reference TRBV14 and TRBJ2-7): EAGVTQFPSHSVIEKGQTVTLRCDPISGHDNLYWYRRVMGKEIKFLLHFVKESKQDESGMPNNRFLAERTGGTYSTLKVQPAELEDSGVYFCASSQGAWGGNGREQYFGPGTRLTVT.

This chain links TRBV27 with TRBJ1-4; D gene uncertain. The CDR3 covers 14 residues. CDR1 is MNHEY, CDR2 SMNVEV, per germline (reference sequence). V lost 6 bases to trimming and J lost 0 bases, with 8 bases between them. Here the CDR3 DNA reads TGTGCCAGCAGAGACGGCCCAACTAATGAAAAACTGTTTTTT. It is translated as CASRDGPTNEKLFF.

The rearrangement joins TRBV7-2 to TRBJ2-7; a possible D gene is TRBD2 (5 bases). The germline gives CDR1 SGHTA, CDR2 FQGNSA. This CDR3 spans 15 amino acids. The V end lost 4 bases, the J end lost 0 bases, and 13 bases lay between the germline ends. DNA of the CDR3: TGTGCCAGCAGCTCTGAATATGGGAGCTCCTACGAGCAGTACTTC. Protein product: CASSSEYGSSYEQYF. Supplemented by reference TRBV7-2 and TRBJ2-7, the full variable domain reads GAGVSQSPSNKVTEKGKDVELRCDPISGHTALYWYRQSLGQGLEFLIYFQGNSAPDKSGLPSDRFSAERTGGSVSTLTIQRTQQEDSAVYLCASSSEYGSSYEQYFGPGTRLTVT.

V is TRBV6-5 and J is TRBJ1-1, with a weak D call TRBD1 (6 bases). CDR1 and CDR2 from the germline V gene are MNHEY and SVGAGI. The CDR3 covers 15 residues. Deletions cut 6 bases from V and 1 base from J, with 15 bases between. This CDR3 reads CASRRERTANTEAFF. In DNA form, the CDR3 reads TGTGCCAGCAGGAGGGAACGGACAGCGAACACTGAAGCTTTCTTT.

V usage is TRBV28 and J usage is TRBJ1-3; D call uncertain. The CDR3 is 16 residues long. Looked up from germline, CDR1 is MDHEN and CDR2 is SYDVKM. The ends were cut back, 4 bases at V and 0 bases at J, with 13 bases in the middle. CDR3 nucleotides: TGTGCCAGCAGTTCTTTACGATCTTCCTCTGGAAACACCATATATTTT. Protein: CASSSLRSSSGNTIYF.

The rearrangement joins TRBV1 to TRBJ1-5; TRBD1 is taken as the D call from the table, unchecked against the DNA. TRBV1 is flagged as a pseudogene. This CDR3 contains 14 residues. This CDR3 reads CTSSPDRGGQPQHF. Here the CDR3 DNA reads TGCACCAGCAGCCCGGACAGGGGTGGGCAGCCCCAGCATTTT.

The chain is built from TRBV19 and TRBJ2-7; 8 nucleotides line up with TRBD1. The junction had 4 bases not matched to a gene; V was cut back by 4 bases and J by 2 bases. The CDR3 consists of 14 residues. Germline values: CDR1 LNHDA, CDR2 SQIVND (reference sequence). CDR3 in DNA: TGTGCCAGTAGTAGGACAGGGTCTACCTACGAGCAGTACTTC. Its translation: CASSRTGSTYEQYF.

The rearrangement uses TRBV5-1 and TRBJ2-7, with 9 bases identical to TRBD2. The CDR3 length is 16 residues. CDR1 and CDR2 from the germline V gene are SGHRS and YFSETQ. Losses at the gene ends were 4 bases for V and 3 bases for J; bases not matched to a gene: 11. CDR3 sequence (DNA): TGCGCCAGCAGCCCTGGTGGGCTAGCGGGATACTACGAGCAGTACTTC. It codes for CASSPGGLAGYYEQYF.